This T cell receptor beta chain was recorded in a study of T-cell reconstitution after alpha-beta-depleted transplantation in children. This clonotype came up many times. Library preparation (for TCRbeta) was performed with unique molecular identifiers. Each CDR3 protein gets one entry after TCRdb re-called the PCR reads with MiXCR. The data show about 480,000 distinct CDR3 sequences, approximately 12% seen once. This CDR3 is 16 amino acids long. The trim removed 2 bases at V and 6 bases at J, leaving 14 bases unmatched. Germline CDR1 and CDR2: SGHDT and YYEEEE. The sequence was obtained from a human donor who donated a stem cell graft to a child with combined immunodeficiency. The sample consisted of PBMCs from the stem cell graft donor, taken from the stem cell graft. The gene calls are TRBV5-6 and TRBJ2-7; 7 bases are a match to TRBD2. The CDR3 DNA is TGTGCCAGCAGCTTATCCAGCGGGATAGAGCCCACCGAGCAGTACTTC. It specifies CASSLSSGIEPTEQYF. Based on the CDR3 plus reference TRBV5-6 and TRBJ2-7, the full variable domain is DAGVTQSPTHLIKTRGQQVTLRCSPKSGHDTVSWYQQALGQGPQFIFQYYEEEERQRGNFPDRFSGHQFPNYSSELNVNALLLGDSALYLCASSLSSGIEPTEQYFGPGTRLTVT.